The rows below give T cell receptor beta chains drawn from one sample of a study of blood T cell repertoires in COVID-19. Libraries were prepared by immunoSEQ multiplex PCR; TCRdb keeps only in-frame clonotypes and omits some of them. The data show over 200,000 clones, approximately 90% seen once. Input material: peripheral blood. These receptor sequences come from a man aged 30-40 years with COVID-19, enrolled during active disease. Both conserved end residues are part of each CDR3. A D gene is named only where the DNA matches it firmly. Size is stated for part of the rows, as once, few or many counts, or as a class when the clone is expanded.

v_call,clone_size,j_call,d_call,cdr3_nt,cdr3_aa
TRBV4-2,NA,TRBJ1-6,TRBD1,TGTGCCAGCAGCCAAAGGGACAGCCGGAGCTCCTATAATTCACCCCTCCACTTT,CASSQRDSRSSYNSPLHF
TRBV28,NA,TRBJ1-4,TRBD1,TGTGCCAGCAGTTTATACGGGACAGGGTACGCTAATGAAAAACTGTTTTTT,CASSLYGTGYANEKLFF
TRBV5-1,NA,TRBJ2-1,TRBD2,TGCGCCAGCAGCCCCGAGCGGGGGGGTTACAATGAGCAGTTCTTC,CASSPERGGYNEQFF
TRBV10-3,NA,TRBJ2-1,TRBD2,TGTGCCACCCGGACGGGGACTAGGAGCGATGAGCAGTTCTTC,CATRTGTRSDEQFF
TRBV6-5,NA,TRBJ2-7,NA,TGTGCCAGCAGTTACTCGGAGGGATTAGCGCAGTACTTC,CASSYSEGLAQYF
TRBV7-2,NA,TRBJ2-5,TRBD2,TGTGCCAGCATCCGGGTCGGCGGGAGGGCCGGAGAGACCCAGTACTTC,CASIRVGGRAGETQYF
TRBV9,once,TRBJ2-1,TRBD2,TGTGCCAGCAGCGCCGGGACTAGCACAGCTGCCTACAATGAGCAGTTCTTC,CASSAGTSTAAYNEQFF
TRBV28,NA,TRBJ2-7,TRBD2,TGTGCCAGCAGTTTACTAGCGGGAGTCTCCTACGAGCAGTACTTC,CASSLLAGVSYEQYF
TRBV9,NA,TRBJ2-3,NA,TGTGCCAGCAGCCCGAGGTTCACAGATACGCAGTATTTT,CASSPRFTDTQYF
TRBV6-2/TRBV6-3,NA,TRBJ2-1,TRBD2,TGTGCCAGCAGCCGACCCGGGACTAGCGGGGGCTTCTTC,CASSRPGTSGGFF
TRBV18,NA,TRBJ1-4,NA,TGTGCCAGCTCACCGACACAGGGAAGGGCAACTAATGAAAAACTGTTTTTT,CASSPTQGRATNEKLFF
TRBV11-2,NA,TRBJ1-1,NA,TGTGCCAGCAGCTCAATGAACACTGAAGCTTTCTTT,CASSSMNTEAFF
TRBV6-2/TRBV6-3,NA,TRBJ1-5,TRBD1,TGTGCCAGCAGTACCTCCGGGACAGGTCTTTGGCCCCAGCATTTT,CASSTSGTGLWPQHF
TRBV4-2,NA,TRBJ2-7,TRBD2,TGTGCCAGCAGCCAACGGACTAGCGGGGGGAAGGACTACGAGCAGTACTTC,CASSQRTSGGKDYEQYF
TRBV10-3,NA,TRBJ1-5,NA,TGTGCCATCAATCAGGGGTATAGCAATCAGCCCCAGCATTTT,CAINQGYSNQPQHF
TRBV27,NA,TRBJ1-2,TRBD1,TGTGCCAGCAGTTCGGGACAGGGGGTGTTAATTAACTATGGCTACACCTTC,CASSSGQGVLINYGYTF
TRBV12-5,NA,TRBJ2-1,TRBD2,TGTGCTAGTGGTTTTGGACTAGCGGGAGAAGGCGAGCAGTTCTTC,CASGFGLAGEGEQFF
TRBV30,NA,TRBJ2-3,NA,TGTGCCTGGAGTCTTCGGCTAGCGAGAACAGATACGCAGTATTTT,CAWSLRLARTDTQYF
TRBV28,few,TRBJ1-6,NA,TGTGCCAGCAGTTCCCTCCGGGGGGGAGATAATTCACCCCTCCACTTT,CASSSLRGGDNSPLHF
TRBV7-9,NA,TRBJ1-5,TRBD1,TGTGCCAGCAGCTTAGAGCTACAGGGGCCTCTTAATCAGCCCCAGCATTTT,CASSLELQGPLNQPQHF
TRBV18,NA,TRBJ2-7,TRBD2,TGTGCCAGCTCTCCCCAGCGGGAGGGCTACGAGCAGTACTTC,CASSPQREGYEQYF
TRBV7-3,once,TRBJ2-2,TRBD1,TGTGCCAGCAGCTCGCAACTGACAGGGCTGGACACCGGGGAGCTGTTTTTT,CASSSQLTGLDTGELFF
TRBV30,NA,TRBJ1-1,NA,TGTGCGGGCATAGGGGTGAACACTGAAGCTTTCTTT,CAGIGVNTEAFF
TRBV18,once,TRBJ1-5,NA,TGTGCCAGCTCACCACCGAGCTTACAGGCCAATCAGCCCCAGCATTTT,CASSPPSLQANQPQHF
TRBV4-2,once,TRBJ2-7,NA,TGTGCCAGCAGCCAAGATCTCAGGGTGAACTACGAGCAGTACTTC,CASSQDLRVNYEQYF
TRBV7-9,NA,TRBJ2-5,TRBD1,TGTGCCAGCAGCTCCTACCGGGACAGGGGCCAAGAGACCCAGTACTTC,CASSSYRDRGQETQYF
TRBV7-9,NA,TRBJ1-4,NA,TGTGCCAGCAGCACCCGCGGCGGTTGGGATGAAAAACTGTTTTTT,CASSTRGGWDEKLFF
TRBV7-9,once,TRBJ2-3,NA,TGTGCCAGCAGCGAAAGCGGGTATAGCACAGATACGCAGTATTTT,CASSESGYSTDTQYF
TRBV30,NA,TRBJ2-7,NA,TGTGCCTGGAGGGGCCTTCGACACTTCAGCACCTACGAGCAGTACTTC,CAWRGLRHFSTYEQYF
TRBV5-6,NA,TRBJ2-7,TRBD2,TGTGCCAGCAGCTTGTCGCTAGCGGGATTCTACGAGCAGTACTTC,CASSLSLAGFYEQYF
TRBV7-9,NA,TRBJ2-3,TRBD2,TGTGCCAGCAGCCTACGAGGGACTAGCGAGTGGCAGTATTTT,CASSLRGTSEWQYF
TRBV7-3,few,TRBJ2-3,NA,TGTGCCAGCAGCTACCCGGGTCACCCGTACTCCCCTTGCACAGATACGCAGTATTTT,CASSYPGHPYSPCTDTQYF
TRBV2,NA,TRBJ2-1,TRBD2,TGTGCCAGCAGTAGGTTGCGGGGGACTAGCGATTCCAGTGAGCAGTTCTTC,CASSRLRGTSDSSEQFF
TRBV27,NA,TRBJ1-6,NA,TGTGCCAGCAGCTCCACAGGGAGCTCCTATAATTCACCCCTCCACTTT,CASSSTGSSYNSPLHF
TRBV25-1,NA,TRBJ1-1,NA,TGTGCCAGCAGTGACGATACCACAGGGTTAACTGAAGCTTTCTTT,CASSDDTTGLTEAFF
TRBV6-5,NA,TRBJ2-1,NA,TGTGCCAGCAGTTATATAGCAGCGCGGGAGCAGTTCTTC,CASSYIAAREQFF
TRBV11-3,few,TRBJ1-1,NA,TGTGCCAGCAGCTTAGTGGCGAACACTGAAGCTTTCTTT,CASSLVANTEAFF
TRBV4-1,NA,TRBJ1-2,NA,TGCGCCAGCAGCCAAGATCTGGGGCGTGGCTACACCTTC,CASSQDLGRGYTF
TRBV3-1/TRBV3-2,once,TRBJ2-1,TRBD2,TGTGCCAGCAGCCAAGTACCCCCTAGCGGGAATAAATACTCCTACAATGAGCAGTTCTTC,CASSQVPPSGNKYSYNEQFF
TRBV7-3,NA,TRBJ2-6,TRBD1,TGTGCCACCCGGGACAGCCGGAGCTCTGGGGCCAACGTCCTGACTTTC,CATRDSRSSGANVLTF
TRBV7-9,NA,TRBJ1-4,TRBD1,TGTGCCAGCAGCCCCGGGACAGGGGGCGAGAAACTGTTTTTT,CASSPGTGGEKLFF
TRBV11-2,NA,TRBJ2-7,TRBD1,TGTGCCAGCAGCCTGACCGGGACAGGGGTCGAGCAGTACTTC,CASSLTGTGVEQYF
TRBV7-2,once,TRBJ1-2,NA,TGTGCCAGCAGCTTCCAGACTAACTATGGCTACACCTTC,CASSFQTNYGYTF
TRBV5-8,NA,TRBJ2-4,TRBD1,TGTGCCAGCAGCCTACCGGGACAGCCTCAAAACATTCAGTACTTC,CASSLPGQPQNIQYF
TRBV6-6,NA,TRBJ2-5,NA,TGTGCCAGCAGTTACCCTCTACAGTGGGAGACCCAGTACTTC,CASSYPLQWETQYF
TRBV3-1/TRBV3-2,NA,TRBJ2-7,NA,TGTGCCAGCAGCCAAGAACGGGGCGGGGTTAATTTCTACGAGCAGTACTTC,CASSQERGGVNFYEQYF
TRBV7-2,NA,TRBJ1-2,NA,TGTGCCAGCAGCCCAAGCTCGGGGGGCAGCGGGTATGGCTACACCTTC,CASSPSSGGSGYGYTF
TRBV18,NA,TRBJ1-1,TRBD1,TGTGCCAGCTCTTACGGACAGGGCCATGGGATGAACACTGAAGCTTTCTTT,CASSYGQGHGMNTEAFF
TRBV5-3,once,TRBJ1-1,TRBD1,TGTGCCAGAAGTTGCAGGTCAAACAGGGGTGACACTGAAGCTTTCTTT,CARSCRSNRGDTEAFF
TRBV27,once,TRBJ2-7,TRBD1,TGTGCCAGCAGTTTACAACAGGGGAGCTCCTACGAGCAGTACTTC,CASSLQQGSSYEQYF
TRBV9,NA,TRBJ1-4,TRBD1,TGTGCCAGCAGCGGGGAGGGGACAGGATTGGAAAAACTGTTTTTT,CASSGEGTGLEKLFF
TRBV5-4,NA,TRBJ2-7,TRBD1,TGTGCCAGCAGCTTTAACAGGGGGCTCTACGAGCAGTACTTC,CASSFNRGLYEQYF
TRBV30,NA,TRBJ1-5,NA,TGTGCCTGGGCCAGGGGAAGCAATCAGCCCCAGCATTTT,CAWARGSNQPQHF
TRBV28,NA,TRBJ2-7,NA,TGTGCCGTGGCGGATCCCTACGAGCAGTACTTC,CAVADPYEQYF
TRBV6-5,NA,TRBJ1-2,TRBD1,TGTGCCAGCAGTTACGCCGGACAGGGGTATGGCTACACCTTC,CASSYAGQGYGYTF
TRBV15,NA,TRBJ1-3,NA,TGTGCCACCAGCAGAGTAGGGGTGTCTGGAAACACCATATATTTT,CATSRVGVSGNTIYF
TRBV9,NA,TRBJ2-1,NA,TGTGCCAGCAGCGTATGGGCGGGTTTTGAGAATGAGCAGTTCTTC,CASSVWAGFENEQFF
TRBV12-3/TRBV12-4,NA,TRBJ1-5,NA,TGTGCCAGCAGTTTATACATCCAGCCCCAGCATTTT,CASSLYIQPQHF
TRBV7-8,NA,TRBJ2-4,NA,TGTGCCAGTTCAGGGCAGACGGATCTAGCCAAAAACATTCAGTACTTC,CASSGQTDLAKNIQYF